This TCR beta chain was recovered during a study of blood T cell repertoires in COVID-19. Study in general: Sites across the United States, Italy and Spain contributed samples from acute and convalescent COVID-19.

V dropped 4 bases and J dropped 5 bases, with 17 bases sitting between them. Germline CDR1 KGHSH, CDR2 LQKENI. There are 15 residues in the CDR3. Methods used by the authors: It was from reference gene primer amplification that nucleated cell counts were estimated. TCRdb keeps only in-frame clones here, not all; method: immunoSEQ multiplex PCR. V, J and clone size are taken as reported in that table, and D and trimming were inferred from the DNA itself. The profile shows approximately 300,000 clones, around nine tenths of them singletons. The receptor was isolated from a woman between 50 and 59 years old with active or convalescent COVID-19. This chain joins TRBV18 and TRBJ1-1, with D maybe TRBD1 (6 bases). Sequencing was carried out using peripheral blood. The CDR3 sequence is CASSLIQGLGTEAFF. The CDR3 nucleotides read TGTGCCAGCTCACTCATCCAGGGGTTAGGGACTGAAGCTTTCTTT.